The clone carrying this T cell receptor (beta chain) has just a few counts. Its antigen is unknown. These data come from a study of T cell repertoires in cytomegalovirus infection. Study findings and constraints: Clonotype analysis showed dominance of the ex vivo response by HLA-C-restricted CMV-specific TCR beta clonotypes.

The germline CDR1 and CDR2 sequences are MNHEY and SMNVEV (reference sequence). The length of the CDR3 is 15 residues. Between the trimmed V and J ends, which lost 4 bases and 0 bases, there was a span of 10 bases. Each CDR3 protein is one row after TCRdb ran MiXCR on the reads. Of approximately 990,000 distinct CDR3 sequences listed, around 32% are singletons. The gene calls are TRBV27 and TRBJ2-1; D ambiguous. This receptor was identified in a human donor in good health (CMV status not recorded). Some clones in this sample may be carry-over from other donors' samples. Specimen: cultured CD8+ T cells from PBMCs, collected from culture after CMV antigen stimulation. The CDR3 bases are TGTGCCAGCAGTTCCGTACCTAGCTCCTACAATGAGCAGTTCTTC. Its protein product is CASSSVPSSYNEQFF.